This TCR beta chain was identified in a study of cytomegalovirus exposure and HLA in healthy donors. Whole-study results and caveats: Further analysis, carried out later, found HLA-associated TCR beta chains more clonally expanded than equally common other chains. Most TCR beta V segments were productive about 90% or about 30% of the time in an earlier analysis. A classifier reportedly called cytomegalovirus status with high sensitivity and specificity.

The primer mix had 60 Vbeta and 13 Jbeta primers. Method: immunoSEQ multiplex PCR; TCRdb's copy keeps in-frame clones and lacks some. The sample contains tens of thousands of clones, about half of which appear only once. With 2 bases removed from V and 0 bases from J, the gap between germline ends came to 8 bases. Germline V CDR1 and CDR2: MDHEN, SYDVKM. The CDR3 extends over 15 amino acids. Donors in the study were healthy people who gave bone marrow. In regard to this clone: What it recognizes is unknown.

The gene calls are TRBV28 and TRBJ2-1; D is unresolved. The sample comprised PBMCs. This clonotype was sampled from a woman between 35 and 50 years old in good health and CMV-seropositive. The CDR3 is CASSLSPSSYNEQFF. In nucleotides, the CDR3 is TGTGCCAGCAGTTTAAGCCCGAGCTCCTACAATGAGCAGTTCTTC.